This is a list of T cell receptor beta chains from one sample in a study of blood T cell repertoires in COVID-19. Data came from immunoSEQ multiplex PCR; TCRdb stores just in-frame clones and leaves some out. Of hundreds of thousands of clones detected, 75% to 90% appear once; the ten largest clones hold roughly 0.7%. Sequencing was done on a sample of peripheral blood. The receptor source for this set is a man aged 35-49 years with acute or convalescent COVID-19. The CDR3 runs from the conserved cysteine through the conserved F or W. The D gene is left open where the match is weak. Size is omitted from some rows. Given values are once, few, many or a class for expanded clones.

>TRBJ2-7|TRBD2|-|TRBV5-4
CASSSPSSGGLSEQYF
TGTGCCAGCAGCTCCCCTTCTAGCGGGGGGCTTTCCGAGCAGTACTTC
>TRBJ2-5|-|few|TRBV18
CASSPSPQGQETQYF
TGTGCCAGCTCACCATCCCCCCAGGGGCAAGAGACCCAGTACTTC
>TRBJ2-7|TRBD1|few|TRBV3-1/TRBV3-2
CASSPWDRGVGEQYF
TGTGCCAGCAGCCCCTGGGACAGGGGGGTGGGCGAGCAGTACTTC
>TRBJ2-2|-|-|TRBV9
CASSAQRYTGELFF
TGTGCCAGCAGCGCCCAGCGGTACACCGGGGAGCTGTTTTTT
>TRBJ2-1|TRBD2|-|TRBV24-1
CATSDPRTSGIYNEQFF
TGTGCCACCAGTGACCCCCGGACTAGCGGGATATACAATGAGCAGTTCTTC
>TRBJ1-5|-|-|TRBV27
CASSFRARGNQPQHF
TGTGCCAGCAGTTTCCGGGCCAGGGGCAATCAGCCCCAGCATTTT
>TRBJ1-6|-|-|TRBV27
CASSLSGGARSDSPLHF
TGTGCCAGCAGTTTATCGGGGGGGGCGCGGAGTGATTCACCCCTCCACTTT
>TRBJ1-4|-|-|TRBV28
CATLPDITNEKLFF
TGTGCCACCTTACCTGACATTACTAATGAAAAACTGTTTTTT
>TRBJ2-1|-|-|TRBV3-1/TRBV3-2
CASSPTLLSDLSYNEQFF
TGTGCCAGCAGCCCTACCCTCCTTAGCGACCTATCCTACAATGAGCAGTTCTTC
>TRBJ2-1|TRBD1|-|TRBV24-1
CATGQGAHEQFF
TGTGCCACGGGACAGGGGGCGCATGAGCAGTTCTTC
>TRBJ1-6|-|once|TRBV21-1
CASSDIGNSPLHF
TGTGCCAGCAGCGACATTGGAAATTCACCCCTCCACTTT
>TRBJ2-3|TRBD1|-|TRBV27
CASSLKGARVTDTQYF
TGTGCCAGCAGTTTAAAGGGGGCGCGGGTCACAGATACGCAGTATTTT
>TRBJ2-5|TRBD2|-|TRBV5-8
CASIEGLAGVAGRETQYF
TGTGCCAGCATTGAGGGACTAGCGGGAGTAGCGGGAAGAGAGACCCAGTACTTC
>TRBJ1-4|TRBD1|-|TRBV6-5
CASSPAGTGNEKLFF
TGTGCCAGCAGTCCAGCCGGGACAGGGAATGAAAAACTGTTTTTT
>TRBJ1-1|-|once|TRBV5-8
CASSLVFAEAFF
TGTGCCAGCAGCTTGGTTTTCGCTGAAGCTTTCTTT
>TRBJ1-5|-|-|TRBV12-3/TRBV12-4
CASSLGHQPQHF
TGTGCCAGCAGCTTGGGGCATCAGCCCCAGCATTTT
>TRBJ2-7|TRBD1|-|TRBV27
CASGDPDRGYSFEQYF
TGTGCCAGCGGGGATCCTGACAGGGGCTACTCGTTCGAGCAGTACTTC
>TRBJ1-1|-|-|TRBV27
CASRYRAEAFF
TGTGCCAGCAGATACAGGGCTGAAGCTTTCTTT
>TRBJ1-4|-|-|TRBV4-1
CASSQLDSGSEKLFF
TGCGCCAGCAGCCAATTGGACAGCGGTTCGGAAAAACTGTTTTTT
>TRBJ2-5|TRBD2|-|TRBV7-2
CASSSPWEGIGTQYF
TGTGCCAGCAGCTCCCCGTGGGAGGGAATAGGGACCCAGTACTTC
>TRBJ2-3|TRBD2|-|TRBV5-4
CASSFPLRGGAGDTQYF
TGTGCCAGCAGCTTTCCCCTCCGCGGGGGGGCGGGAGATACGCAGTATTTT
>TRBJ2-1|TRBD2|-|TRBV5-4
CASSLDPSGGWYEQFF
TGTGCCAGCAGCTTGGATCCTAGCGGGGGTTGGTATGAGCAGTTCTTC